This T cell receptor (beta chain) stems from a study of human T cells and chemical hapten exposure. For the study at large: Throughout a study of approximately 25 weeks, patients underwent weekly scalp administration of diphenylcyclopropenone doses. Study results and limitations: Against controls, expanded TCRs gave rise to significantly more large CDR3 similarity clusters.

The time point is: patch test 2, 6 weeks after DPC sensitization. The treatment is: therapeutic diphenylcyclopropenone sensitization with weekly scalp DPC. TCRdb analysed the RACE reads with MiXCR anew, one entry per CDR3 protein. The sample comprises around 360,000 distinct CDR3 sequences, about 6.9% of which are singletons, and about 6% rests with the top ten. The V end was cut by 5 bases, the J end by 5 bases, with 19 bases between. The CDR3 contains 15 residues. Germline values: CDR1 SGHTA, CDR2 FQGNSA. This clonotype came up many times. What it binds is not known. This material consisted of whole blood, taken in connection with sensitization to the hapten diphenylcyclopropenone (DPC). The receptor's source is a woman aged 18-29 years with alopecia areata. Some clones in this sample may be carry-over from other donors' samples. This chain uses TRBV7-2 with TRBJ2-7; no firm D call. This CDR3 reads CASSPQSNVIDEQYF. DNA for the CDR3: TGTGCCAGCAGCCCACAGAGCAACGTAATCGACGAGCAGTACTTC.